This T cell receptor beta chain was obtained from a study of blood T cell repertoires in COVID-19. About the research overall: T cells, B-cell-depleted T cells, or PBMCs provided the cDNA or gDNA that served as material.

Generated by immunoSEQ multiplex PCR, the TCRdb table keeps only in-frame clones and is missing some. This table holds a few hundred thousand clones, around 84% found once. V lost 5 bases to trimming and J lost 16 bases; unmatched junction nucleotides: 13. Germline CDR1 and CDR2: LNHDA and SQIVND (reference sequence). CDR3 length: 15 amino acids. V usage is TRBV19 and J usage is TRBJ2-1; 14 nucleotides line up with TRBD2. Sequenced: PBMCs or T cells enriched from blood (not recorded which). The receptor comes from a man aged 25 to 45 who had recovered from COVID-19. Here the CDR3 DNA reads TGTGCCAGTAGTGAGGGACTAGCGGGAGTTCCAACCCGCTTCTTC. Translated, it gives CASSEGLAGVPTRFF.